The entry that follows covers one T cell receptor beta chain sequence. Its antigen is not identified. Libraries of TCR beta were made from 1.5 to 2.5 micrograms of genomic DNA that came from cryopreserved PBMCs. This entry is derived from a study of cytotoxic CD8 clonotypes in ibrutinib-treated CLL. Study-wide context: IGHV unmutated 17 to 18; relapsed/refractory 11; treatment-naive about 15. Study-wide points: Against age-matched healthy donors, baseline clonality ran higher and tracked circulating CD8+ T-cell counts.

TCRdb keeps only in-frame clones here, not all; method: immunoSEQ multiplex PCR. The data contain fewer than 300,000 clones, approximately 76% of them singletons. This clonotype originated in a human donor with chronic lymphocytic leukemia. This specimen consisted of PBMCs, obtained at disease progression, from a patient treated with ibrutinib.

This chain's CDR3 is CASRLAGGPSNEQYF. The DNA of the CDR3 is TGTGCCAGCAGATTAGCGGGAGGGCCATCTAACGAGCAGTACTTC. The J gene is TRBJ2-7, the V gene TRBV2; 11 nucleotides align to TRBD2. V gave up 6 bases and J gave up 5 bases; unmatched junction bases: 9. CDR1 SNHLY and CDR2 FYNNEI come from the germline V gene. This CDR3 has 15 residues. Full variable domain (outside the CDR3, taken from reference TRBV2 and TRBJ2-7): EPEVTQTPSHQVTQMGQEVILRCVPISNHLYFYWYRQILGQKVEFLVSFYNNEISEKSEIFDDQFSVERPDGSNFTLKIRSTKLEDSAMYFCASRLAGGPSNEQYFGPGTRLTVT.